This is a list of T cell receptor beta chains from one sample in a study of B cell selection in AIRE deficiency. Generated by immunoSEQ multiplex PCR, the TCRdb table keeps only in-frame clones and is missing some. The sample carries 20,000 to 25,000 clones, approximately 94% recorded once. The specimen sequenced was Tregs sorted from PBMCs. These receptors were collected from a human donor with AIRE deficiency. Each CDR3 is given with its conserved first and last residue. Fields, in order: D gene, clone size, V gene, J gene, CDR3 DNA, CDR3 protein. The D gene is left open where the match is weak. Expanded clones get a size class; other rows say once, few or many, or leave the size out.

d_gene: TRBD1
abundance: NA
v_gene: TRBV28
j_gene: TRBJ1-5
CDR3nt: TGTGCCAGCAGTCGCCAGGGGGTCGGGACAGGGGGAAATCAGCCCCAGCATTTT
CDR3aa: CASSRQGVGTGGNQPQHF

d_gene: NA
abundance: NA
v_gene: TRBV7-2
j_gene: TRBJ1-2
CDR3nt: TGTGCCAGCAGCTTAGGGGACGGGAACTATGGCTACACCTTC
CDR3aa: CASSLGDGNYGYTF

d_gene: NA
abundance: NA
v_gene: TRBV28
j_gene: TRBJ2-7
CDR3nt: TGTGCCACCCATAGAAGCCGGCACGAGCAGTACTTC
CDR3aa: CATHRSRHEQYF

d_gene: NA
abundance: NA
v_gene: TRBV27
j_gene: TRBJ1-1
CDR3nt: TGTGCCAGCAGTTTATTCGCGACGGGGAACACTGAAGCTTTCTTT
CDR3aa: CASSLFATGNTEAFF

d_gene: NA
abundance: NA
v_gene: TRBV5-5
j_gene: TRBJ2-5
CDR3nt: TGTGCCAGCAGCTTGGAAGAGACCCAGTACTTC
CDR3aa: CASSLEETQYF

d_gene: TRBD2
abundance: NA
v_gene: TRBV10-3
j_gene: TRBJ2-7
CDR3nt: TGTGCCTCCTCTAGCGGGGTCTCCTACGAGCAGTACTTC
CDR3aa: CASSSGVSYEQYF

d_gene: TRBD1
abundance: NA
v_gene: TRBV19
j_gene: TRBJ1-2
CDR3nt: TGTGCCAGTAGGGCGACAGGGACCAACTATGGCTACACCTTC
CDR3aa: CASRATGTNYGYTF

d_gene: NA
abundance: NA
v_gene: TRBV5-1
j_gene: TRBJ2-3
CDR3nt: TGCGCCAGCAGGGAAGGAGACACACATACGCAGTATTTT
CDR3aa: CASREGDTHTQYF

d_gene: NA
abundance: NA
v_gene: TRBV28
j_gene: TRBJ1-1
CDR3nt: TGTGCCAGCAGTTTATGGGACAGAGTGCAGGAAGCTTTCTTT
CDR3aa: CASSLWDRVQEAFF

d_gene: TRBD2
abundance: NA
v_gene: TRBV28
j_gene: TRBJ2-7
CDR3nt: TGTGCCAGTAGGCGGGGGGGTGTCCACGAGCAGTACTTC
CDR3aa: CASRRGGVHEQYF

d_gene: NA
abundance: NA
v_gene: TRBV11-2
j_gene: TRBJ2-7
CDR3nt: TGTGCCAGCAGCTTAGCCCCTGCGCGGGGCTCCTACGAGCAGTACTTC
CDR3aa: CASSLAPARGSYEQYF

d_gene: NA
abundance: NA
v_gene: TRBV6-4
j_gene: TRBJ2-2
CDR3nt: TGTGCCAGCAGCCAGGAGGCCACCGGGGAGCTGTTTTTT
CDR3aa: CASSQEATGELFF

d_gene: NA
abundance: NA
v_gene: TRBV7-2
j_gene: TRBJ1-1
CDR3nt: TGTGCCAGCAGCTTAGACAGATACACTGAAGCTTTCTTT
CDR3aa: CASSLDRYTEAFF

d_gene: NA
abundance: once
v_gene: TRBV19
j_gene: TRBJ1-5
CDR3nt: TGTGCCAGTAGTATTCGGGCCCCGGGGGGGAACGGCAATCAGCCCCAGCATTTT
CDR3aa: CASSIRAPGGNGNQPQHF

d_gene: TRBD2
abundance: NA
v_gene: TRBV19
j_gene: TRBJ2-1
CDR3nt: TGTGCCAGTAGTATAGATTCCCAAAGAGTAGCGGGGGGCTCCGCCCATGAGCAGTTCTTC
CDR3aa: CASSIDSQRVAGGSAHEQFF

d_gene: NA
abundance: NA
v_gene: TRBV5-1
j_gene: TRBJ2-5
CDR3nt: TGCGCCAGCAGCTTGTCAGGGGCCCGCATCGGCGAAGGAGAGACCCAGTACTTC
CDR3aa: CASSLSGARIGEGETQYF

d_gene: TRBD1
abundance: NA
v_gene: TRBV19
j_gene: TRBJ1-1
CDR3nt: TGTGCCAGTAGTGTCCCCGGGACAGGGAACACTGAAGCTTTCTTT
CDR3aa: CASSVPGTGNTEAFF

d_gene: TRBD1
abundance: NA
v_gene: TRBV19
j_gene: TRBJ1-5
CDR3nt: TGTGCCAGTAGCGGGACAGGGGCTCAGCCCCAGCATTTT
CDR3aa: CASSGTGAQPQHF